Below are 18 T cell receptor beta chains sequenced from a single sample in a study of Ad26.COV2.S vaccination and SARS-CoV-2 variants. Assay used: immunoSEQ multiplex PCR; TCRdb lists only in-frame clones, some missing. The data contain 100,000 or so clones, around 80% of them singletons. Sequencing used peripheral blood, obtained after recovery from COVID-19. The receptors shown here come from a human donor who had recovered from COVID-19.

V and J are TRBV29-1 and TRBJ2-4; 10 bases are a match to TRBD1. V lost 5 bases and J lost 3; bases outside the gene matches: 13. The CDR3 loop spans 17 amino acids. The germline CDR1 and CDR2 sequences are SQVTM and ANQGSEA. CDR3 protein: CSVRTHTGTGVKNIQYF. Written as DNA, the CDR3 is TGCAGCGTTAGAACTCACACCGGGACAGGGGTCAAAAACATTCAGTACTTC.

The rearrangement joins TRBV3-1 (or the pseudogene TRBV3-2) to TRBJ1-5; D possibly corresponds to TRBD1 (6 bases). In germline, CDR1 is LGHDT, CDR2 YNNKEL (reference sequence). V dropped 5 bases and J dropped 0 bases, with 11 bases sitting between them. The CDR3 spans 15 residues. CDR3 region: CASSKGGYSNQPQHF. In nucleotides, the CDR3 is TGTGCCAGCAGCAAGGGGGGGTATAGCAATCAGCCCCAGCATTTT.

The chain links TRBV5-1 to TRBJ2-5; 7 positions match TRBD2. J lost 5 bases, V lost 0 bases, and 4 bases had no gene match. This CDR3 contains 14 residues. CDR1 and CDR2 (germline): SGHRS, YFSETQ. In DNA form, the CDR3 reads TGCGCCAGCAGCTTGGGGGCGGGGGTCGAGACCCAGTACTTC. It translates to CASSLGAGVETQYF.

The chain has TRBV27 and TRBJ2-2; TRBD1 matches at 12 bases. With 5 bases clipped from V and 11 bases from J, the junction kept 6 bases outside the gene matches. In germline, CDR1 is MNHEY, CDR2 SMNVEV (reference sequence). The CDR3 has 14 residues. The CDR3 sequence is CASSNSGQGAELFF. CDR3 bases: TGTGCCAGCAGTAACTCGGGACAGGGGGCTGAGCTGTTTTTT.

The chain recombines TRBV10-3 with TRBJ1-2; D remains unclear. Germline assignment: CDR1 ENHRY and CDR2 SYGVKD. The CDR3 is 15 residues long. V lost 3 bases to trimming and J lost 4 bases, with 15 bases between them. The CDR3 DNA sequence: TGTGCCATCAGTGACGGGCCAGACTTGAGCTATGGCTACACCTTC. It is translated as CAISDGPDLSYGYTF.

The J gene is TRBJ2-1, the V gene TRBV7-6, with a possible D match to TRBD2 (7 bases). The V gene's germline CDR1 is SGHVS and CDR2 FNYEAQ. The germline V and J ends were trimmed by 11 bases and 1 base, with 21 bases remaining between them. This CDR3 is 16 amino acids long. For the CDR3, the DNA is TGTGCCTCCGCTTTAAGGGCGGGGGCGTCCTACAATGAGCAGTTCTTC. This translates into CASALRAGASYNEQFF. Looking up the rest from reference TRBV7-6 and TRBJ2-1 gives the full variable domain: GAGVSQSPRYKVTKRGQDVALRCDPISGHVSLYWYRQALGQGPEFLTYFNYEAQQDKSGLPNDRFSAERPEGSISTLTIQRTEQRDSAMYRCASALRAGASYNEQFFGPGTRLTVL.

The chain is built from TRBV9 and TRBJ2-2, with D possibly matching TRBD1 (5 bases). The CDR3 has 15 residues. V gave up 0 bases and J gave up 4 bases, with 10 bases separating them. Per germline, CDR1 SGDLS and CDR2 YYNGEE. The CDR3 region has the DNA TGTGCCAGCAGCGTAGCTTGGGGCACCACCGGGGAGCTGTTTTTT. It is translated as CASSVAWGTTGELFF.

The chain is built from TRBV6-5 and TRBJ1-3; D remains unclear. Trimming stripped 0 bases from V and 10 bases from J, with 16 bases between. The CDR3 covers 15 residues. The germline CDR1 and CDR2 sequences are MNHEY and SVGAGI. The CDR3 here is CASSYSGRTEGTIYF. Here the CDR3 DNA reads TGTGCCAGCAGTTACTCAGGGCGCACCGAAGGGACCATATATTTT.

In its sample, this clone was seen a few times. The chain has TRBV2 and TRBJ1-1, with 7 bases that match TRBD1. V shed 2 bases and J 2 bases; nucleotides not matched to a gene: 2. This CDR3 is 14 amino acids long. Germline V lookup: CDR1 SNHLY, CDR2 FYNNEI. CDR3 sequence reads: CASSEQGDNTEAFF. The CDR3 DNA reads TGTGCCAGCAGTGAACAGGGGGATAACACTGAAGCTTTCTTT.

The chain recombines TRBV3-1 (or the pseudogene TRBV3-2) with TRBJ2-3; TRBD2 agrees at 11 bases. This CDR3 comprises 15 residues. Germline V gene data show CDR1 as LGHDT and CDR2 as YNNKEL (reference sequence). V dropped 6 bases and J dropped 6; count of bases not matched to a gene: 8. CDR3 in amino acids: CASSPRLAGQDTQYF. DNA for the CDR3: TGTGCCAGCAGTCCCCGACTAGCGGGGCAGGATACGCAGTATTTT.

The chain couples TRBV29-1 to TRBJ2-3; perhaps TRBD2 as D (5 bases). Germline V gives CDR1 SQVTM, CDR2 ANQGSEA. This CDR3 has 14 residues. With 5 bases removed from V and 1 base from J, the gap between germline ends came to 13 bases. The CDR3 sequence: CSVLRGYGTDTQYF. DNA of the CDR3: TGCAGCGTTTTACGGGGATACGGCACAGATACGCAGTATTTT.

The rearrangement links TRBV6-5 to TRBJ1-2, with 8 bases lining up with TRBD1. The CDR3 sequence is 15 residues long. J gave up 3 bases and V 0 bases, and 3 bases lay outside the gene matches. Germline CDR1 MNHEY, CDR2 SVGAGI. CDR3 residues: CASSYSARGHYGYTF. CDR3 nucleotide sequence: TGTGCCAGCAGTTACTCTGCCAGGGGGCACTATGGCTACACCTTC.

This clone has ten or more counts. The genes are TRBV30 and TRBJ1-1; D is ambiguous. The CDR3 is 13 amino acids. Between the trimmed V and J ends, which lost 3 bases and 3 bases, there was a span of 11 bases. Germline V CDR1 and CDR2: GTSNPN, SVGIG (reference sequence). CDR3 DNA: TGTGCCTGGAGCCGACAAGCGGACACTGAAGCTTTCTTT. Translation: CAWSRQADTEAFF.

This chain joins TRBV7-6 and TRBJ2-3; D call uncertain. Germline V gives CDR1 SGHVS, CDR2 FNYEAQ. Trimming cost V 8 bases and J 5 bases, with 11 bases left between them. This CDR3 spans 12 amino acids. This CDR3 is CASSETGDTQYF. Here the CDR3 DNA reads TGTGCCAGCTCCGAGACGGGAGATACGCAGTATTTT.

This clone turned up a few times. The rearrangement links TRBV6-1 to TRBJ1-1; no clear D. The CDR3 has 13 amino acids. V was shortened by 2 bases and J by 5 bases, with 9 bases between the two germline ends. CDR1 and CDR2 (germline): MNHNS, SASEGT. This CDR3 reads CASSEKVRTEAFF. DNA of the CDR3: TGTGCCAGCAGTGAAAAGGTCAGAACTGAAGCTTTCTTT.

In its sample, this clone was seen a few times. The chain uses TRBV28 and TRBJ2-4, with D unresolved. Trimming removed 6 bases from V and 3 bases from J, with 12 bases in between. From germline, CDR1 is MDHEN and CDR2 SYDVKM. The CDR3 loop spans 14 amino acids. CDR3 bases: TGTGCCAGCAGCCCAGGTGGTGGCAAAAACATTCAGTACTTC. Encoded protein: CASSPGGGKNIQYF.

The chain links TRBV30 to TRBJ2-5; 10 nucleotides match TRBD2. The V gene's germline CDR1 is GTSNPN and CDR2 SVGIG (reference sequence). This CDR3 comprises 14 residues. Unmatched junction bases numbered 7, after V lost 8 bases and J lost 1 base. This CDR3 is CAVESGGAQETQYF. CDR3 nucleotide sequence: TGTGCCGTCGAAAGCGGGGGGGCCCAAGAGACCCAGTACTTC.

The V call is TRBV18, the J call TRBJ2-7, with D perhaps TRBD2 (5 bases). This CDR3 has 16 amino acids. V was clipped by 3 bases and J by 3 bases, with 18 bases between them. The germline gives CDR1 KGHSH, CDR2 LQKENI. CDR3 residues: CASSPSLGDVGYEQYF. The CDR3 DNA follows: TGTGCCAGCTCACCGTCCTTGGGAGATGTCGGCTACGAGCAGTACTTC.